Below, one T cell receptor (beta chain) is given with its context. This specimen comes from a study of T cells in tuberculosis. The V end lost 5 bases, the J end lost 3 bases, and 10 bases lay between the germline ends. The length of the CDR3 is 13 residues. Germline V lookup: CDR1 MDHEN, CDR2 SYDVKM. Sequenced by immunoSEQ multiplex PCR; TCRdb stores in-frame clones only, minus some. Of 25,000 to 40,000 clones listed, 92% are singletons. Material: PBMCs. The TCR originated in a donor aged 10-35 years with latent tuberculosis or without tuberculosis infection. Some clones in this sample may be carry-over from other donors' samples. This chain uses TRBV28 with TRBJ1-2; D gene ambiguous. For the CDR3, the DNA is TGTGCCAGCAGTACTACTAAGGACTATGGCTACACCTTC. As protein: CASSTTKDYGYTF.